This record covers a single TCR beta chain. In the study's own analysis: It was from reference gene primer amplification that nucleated cell counts were estimated. Repertoires were generated with immunoSEQ multiplex PCR, while TCRdb's copy carries only in-frame clones and drops some. V, J and clone size derive from that table, while D and trimming were established from the DNA sequence. This table holds 300,000 to 400,000 clones, around 87% found once. CDR1 and CDR2 from the germline V gene are SGHTA and FQGNSA. Between the trimmed V and J ends, which lost 5 bases and 7 bases, there was a span of 14 bases. There are 13 residues in the CDR3. Patients in Seattle were enrolled during active infection, then followed longitudinally. This sample was taken from a study of blood T cell repertoires in COVID-19. Study summary: The cDNA or gDNA used as material had been derived from T cells, B-cell-depleted T cells, or PBMCs.

Sequencing was done on a sample of peripheral blood. This rearrangement joins TRBV7-2 to TRBJ1-2; TRBD1 might be the D (6 bases). This clonotype was obtained from a woman aged 55-70 years with COVID-19, enrolled during active disease. The CDR3 sequence is CASSPGGAGGYTF. CDR3 nucleotide sequence: TGTGCCAGCAGCCCGGGGGGGGCGGGTGGCTACACCTTC.